This passage covers 24 T cell receptor beta chains from one sample sequenced in a study of blood T cell repertoires in COVID-19. Only in-frame clones appear in the TCRdb table, and some are missing; sequencing was by immunoSEQ multiplex PCR. The table shows about 150,000 clones, with around 80% occurring only once. Sequencing was done on a sample of PBMCs or T cells enriched from blood (not recorded which). These receptors all stem from a man in his fifties who had recovered from COVID-19.

This rearrangement joins TRBV3-1 (or the pseudogene TRBV3-2) to TRBJ1-6, with D perhaps matching TRBD1 (5 bases). The V gene lost 1 base and the J gene lost 0 bases, with 10 bases spanning the gap. Looked up from germline, CDR1 is LGHDT and CDR2 is YNNKEL (reference sequence). CDR3 length: 17 amino acids. Here the CDR3 reads CASSQVRGSSYNSPLHF. The CDR3 coding sequence is TGTGCCAGCAGCCAAGTACGGGGGAGCTCCTATAATTCACCCCTCCACTTT.

J is TRBJ1-3 and V is TRBV10-3, with 10 positions matching TRBD1. The CDR3 totals 13 residues. The V gene's germline CDR1 is ENHRY and CDR2 SYGVKD. V lost 8 bases, J lost 8 bases, and 6 bases stayed unmatched. CDR3 nucleotide sequence: TGTGCCATCGGGACAGGGGTAGGAGACACCATATATTTT. Amino acid sequence: CAIGTGVGDTIYF.

The chain is built from TRBV5-1 and TRBJ1-6; D may be TRBD1 (5 bases). The CDR3 is 16 amino acids. Trimming cost V 1 base and J 6 bases, with 14 bases left between them. Germline CDR1 reads SGHRS; CDR2 reads YFSETQ. The CDR3 bases are TGCGCCAGCAGCTTGCGGGGGGTGGGTGCTAATTCACCCCTCCACTTT. Protein sequence: CASSLRGVGANSPLHF.

The chain links TRBV12-3 or TRBV12-4 to TRBJ2-5, with D hard to call. Trimming cost V 3 bases and J 4 bases, with 9 bases left between them. The CDR3 is made up of 13 amino acids. CDR3 in amino acids: CASSLSTSETQYF. CDR3 nucleotides: TGTGCCAGCAGTTTGAGTACTTCAGAGACCCAGTACTTC.

This clone was seen a single time. V is TRBV3-1 (or the pseudogene TRBV3-2) and J is TRBJ1-5, with TRBD1 matching over 9 bases. Trimming cost V 4 bases and J 1 base; bases outside gene matches: 5. CDR1 LGHDT and CDR2 YNNKEL come from the germline V gene (reference sequence). CDR3 length equals 16 residues. The CDR3 spells CASSPRDRASNQPQHF. The CDR3 DNA reads as TGTGCCAGCAGCCCGCGGGACAGGGCAAGCAATCAGCCCCAGCATTTT.

The chain is built from TRBV7-8 and TRBJ1-1; a possible D gene is TRBD1 (6 bases). Looked up from germline, CDR1 is SGHVS and CDR2 is FQNEAQ. Deletions cut 5 bases from V and 0 bases from J, with 10 bases between. CDR3 size: 14 residues. The CDR3 DNA reads as TGTGCCAGCAGCCTACAGGGTTTGAACACTGAAGCTTTCTTT. Protein: CASSLQGLNTEAFF.

The V and J genes are TRBV11-2 and TRBJ1-1; no clear D gene. V was clipped by 7 bases and J by 3 bases, with 12 bases between them. The CDR3 length is 13 residues. CDR1 SGHAT and CDR2 FQNNGV come from the germline V gene. DNA for the CDR3: TGTGCCAGCACCAACCCGGGGTACACTGAAGCTTTCTTT. It codes for CASTNPGYTEAFF. The variable domain in full, completed from reference TRBV11-2 and TRBJ1-1, reads EAGVAQSPRYKIIEKRQSVAFWCNPISGHATLYWYQQILGQGPKLLIQFQNNGVVDDSQLPKDRFSAERLKGVDSTLKIQPAKLEDSAVYLCASTNPGYTEAFFGQGTRLTVV.

V and J are TRBV2 and TRBJ1-5, with D possibly TRBD1 on 5 matching bases. The V gene's germline CDR1 is SNHLY and CDR2 FYNNEI. The CDR3 runs 13 residues. Trimming shortened V by 5 bases and J by 4 bases, and 9 bases separated the two germline ends. CDR3 nucleotide sequence: TGTGCCAGCAGTAGACAGATTAATCAGCCCCAGCATTTT. Protein product: CASSRQINQPQHF.

The CDR3 loop reads CASSGGSGPQETQYF. CDR3 coding DNA: TGTGCCAGCAGTGGTGGTAGCGGGCCCCAAGAGACCCAGTACTTC. V usage is TRBV2 and J usage is TRBJ2-5; 7 nucleotides agree with TRBD2. After removal of 4 bases from V and 1 base from J, the junction contained 6 bases not matched to a gene. Germline V gene lookup returns CDR1 SNHLY and CDR2 FYNNEI. CDR3 size: 15 residues.

This chain links TRBV7-9 with TRBJ1-5; D remains ambiguous. Looked up from germline, CDR1 is SEHNR and CDR2 is FQNEAQ (reference sequence). The CDR3 covers 16 residues. V was pared by 0 bases and J by 0 bases, with 9 bases between. The chain's CDR3 is CASSLAREYSNQPQHF. CDR3 coding DNA: TGTGCCAGCAGCTTAGCTCGAGAATATAGCAATCAGCCCCAGCATTTT.

The chain carries TRBV19 and TRBJ1-5; D remains ambiguous. Looked up from germline, CDR1 is LNHDA and CDR2 is SQIVND (reference sequence). This CDR3 region has 14 residues. Trimming cost V 2 bases and J 6 bases, with 11 bases left between them. As DNA, the CDR3 is TGTGCCAGTAGTATAATGGGTGAGGGTCAGCCCCAGCATTTT. Protein product: CASSIMGEGQPQHF.

The CDR3 loop reads CASSQVQGGGYTF. CDR3 coding DNA: TGTGCCAGCAGCCAAGTACAGGGCGGCGGCTACACCTTC. The chain recombines TRBV3-1 (or the pseudogene TRBV3-2) with TRBJ1-2, with a possible D match to TRBD1 (6 bases). Trimming cost V 1 base and J 8 bases, with 11 bases left between them. Germline CDR1 and CDR2: LGHDT and YNNKEL (reference sequence). CDR3 length equals 13 residues.

This chain connects TRBV5-1 to TRBJ2-3, with D maybe TRBD1 (6 bases). V was clipped by 6 bases and J by 2 bases, with 16 bases between them. The CDR3 consists of 15 residues. From germline, CDR1 is SGHRS and CDR2 YFSETQ. CDR3 in DNA: TGCGCCAGCAAAACAGGGTCAATATCCACAGATACGCAGTATTTT. Translated: CASKTGSISTDTQYF. Complete variable domain (other parts from reference TRBV5-1 and TRBJ2-3): KAGVTQTPRYLIKTRGQQVTLSCSPISGHRSVSWYQQTPGQGLQFLFEYFSETQRNKGNFPGRFSGRQFSNSRSEMNVSTLELGDSALYLCASKTGSISTDTQYFGPGTRLTVL.

V and J are TRBV12-3 or TRBV12-4 and TRBJ2-7; D is undetermined. The CDR3 is made up of 11 amino acids. Trimming left V 6 bases short and J 3 bases short, with 6 bases between. The CDR3 sequence: CASSSDYEQYF. In nucleotides, the CDR3 is TGTGCCAGCAGCAGTGACTACGAGCAGTACTTC.

CDR3 residues: CASRQDRSSGNTIYF. The CDR3 DNA reads as TGTGCCAGCAGGCAAGACAGGTCCTCTGGAAACACCATATATTTT. V usage is TRBV16 and J usage is TRBJ1-3, with D tentatively TRBD1 (6 bases). The V gene's germline CDR1 is KGHSY and CDR2 FQNENV. CDR3 size: 15 residues. V lost 6 bases and J 0 bases, leaving 12 bases between the germline ends. Based on the CDR3 plus reference TRBV16 and TRBJ1-3, the full variable domain is GEEVAQTPKHLVRGEGQKAKLYCAPIKGHSYVFWYQQVLKNEFKFLISFQNENVFDETGMPKERFSAKCLPNSPCSLEIQATKLEDSAVYFCASRQDRSSGNTIYFGEGSWLTVV.

The chain links TRBV7-6 to TRBJ2-5, with 8 bases identical to TRBD2. V was pared by 5 bases and J by 5 bases, with 16 bases of the junction left unmatched. Germline CDR1 and CDR2: SGHVS and FNYEAQ. The CDR3 covers 17 residues. The CDR3: CASSLSGTSRGLETQYF. The CDR3 nucleotides are TGTGCCAGCAGCCTCTCCGGGACTAGTAGGGGATTGGAGACCCAGTACTTC.

The chain carries TRBV7-9 and TRBJ2-2; the D is unclear. The CDR3 runs to 13 residues. CDR1 and CDR2 (germline): SEHNR, FQNEAQ (reference sequence). V was pared by 5 bases and J by 3 bases, with 7 bases between. CDR3 sequence reads: CASSPRDTGELFF. The CDR3 DNA reads as TGTGCCAGCAGCCCACGGGACACCGGGGAGCTGTTTTTT.

The chain has TRBV7-8 and TRBJ1-6; possible D gene TRBD1, 5 bases. CDR1 and CDR2 from the germline V gene are SGHVS and FQNEAQ. V lost 6 bases and J 6 bases, leaving 18 bases between the germline ends. The CDR3 sequence is 16 residues long. DNA of the CDR3: TGTGCCAGCAGGGGCGGGAAGGGGAACAGTAATTCACCCCTCCACTTT. This sequence encodes CASRGGKGNSNSPLHF. The full variable domain, with the rest looked up from reference TRBV7-8 and TRBJ1-6, is GAGVSQSPRYKVAKRGQDVALRCDPISGHVSLFWYQQALGQGPEFLTYFQNEAQLDKSGLPSDRFFAERPEGSVSTLKIQRTQQEDSAVYLCASRGGKGNSNSPLHFGNGTRLTVT.

V gene TRBV7-9 combines with J gene TRBJ2-7; 9 nucleotides agree with TRBD1. This CDR3 has 16 residues. The germline CDR1 and CDR2 sequences are SEHNR and FQNEAQ (reference sequence). Trimming took 3 bases from V and 1 from J; bases not matched to a gene: 7. This chain's CDR3 is CASSLPAGTGSYEQYF. In nucleotides, the CDR3 is TGTGCCAGCAGCTTGCCCGCGGGGACAGGGTCCTACGAGCAGTACTTC.

This chain uses TRBV5-4 with TRBJ2-7; D might be TRBD1 (5 bases). This CDR3 comprises 15 residues. The germline V gene encodes CDR1 SGHNT and CDR2 YYREEE (reference sequence). Deletions cut 0 bases from V and 5 bases from J, with 15 bases between. The CDR3 here is CASSLVQAGFNEQYF. As DNA, the CDR3 is TGTGCCAGCAGCTTGGTCCAGGCAGGGTTCAACGAGCAGTACTTC.

In its sample, this clone was seen once. The chain is built from TRBV15 and TRBJ2-3; 8 bases fit TRBD1. Trimming cost V 2 bases and J 4 bases; bases outside gene matches: 14. The CDR3 runs to 18 residues. Germline-derived CDR1 and CDR2 are LNHNV and YYDKDF (reference sequence). The CDR3 DNA reads TGTGCCACCAGCAGACCACCTGGCAGACAGGGGTATCCAGATACGCAGTATTTT. It is translated as CATSRPPGRQGYPDTQYF.

The genes are TRBV6-5 and TRBJ1-5, with 8 bases matching TRBD1. Germline CDR1 and CDR2: MNHEY and SVGAGI. V trimming: 7 bases; J trimming: 0 bases; junction bases outside the gene matches: 5. This CDR3 is 15 amino acids long. This CDR3 is CASTQGAYSNQPQHF. The CDR3 DNA reads TGTGCCAGCACGCAGGGGGCTTATAGCAATCAGCCCCAGCATTTT.

The V and J genes are TRBV19 and TRBJ2-2; unclear D gene. V was clipped by 4 bases and J by 4 bases, with 10 bases between them. Germline V gene sequence: CDR1 LNHDA, CDR2 SQIVND (reference sequence). This CDR3 comprises 14 residues. CDR3 protein: CASSTTGFTGELFF. The CDR3 bases are TGTGCCAGTAGTACCACGGGTTTCACCGGGGAGCTGTTTTTT.

The chain has TRBV19 and TRBJ2-1; 13 nucleotides align to TRBD2. Germline lookup yields CDR1 LNHDA and CDR2 SQIVND (reference sequence). The length of the CDR3 is 15 residues. The trim removed 6 bases at V and 7 bases at J, leaving 6 bases unmatched. DNA for the CDR3: TGTGCCAGTAGCCAACTAGCGGGGGGGCGAAATGAGCAGTTCTTC. This gives the protein CASSQLAGGRNEQFF.